One sample yielded the 8 T cell receptor beta chains listed below, sequenced in a study of T cell responses to AZD1222 COVID-19 vaccine. Some clones are missing from TCRdb's copy, which holds only in-frame ones; the method was immunoSEQ multiplex PCR. The repertoire holds 120,000 to 150,000 clones, with 88% as singletons. Sample: peripheral blood, taken on day 0 of AZD1222 vaccination. Receptors originate from an adult in good health.

As concerns this clone: Other DNA variants within this sample encode the same CDR3. The chain employs TRBV7-7 and TRBJ2-3; tentative D call: TRBD2 (6 bases). The germline V gene encodes CDR1 SSHAT and CDR2 FNYEAQ (reference sequence). V was shortened by 3 bases and J by 2 bases, with 12 bases between the two germline ends. The CDR3 contains 15 residues. CDR3 amino acids: CASSLGDSSTDTQYF. The CDR3 DNA sequence: TGTGCCAGCAGCTTGGGGGACTCTTCCACAGATACGCAGTATTTT.

In this sample, this clone turned up once. This chain joins TRBV4-1 and TRBJ1-1; 10 nucleotides align to TRBD1. This CDR3 contains 14 residues. The junction had 6 bases not matched to a gene; V was cut back by 2 bases and J by 9 bases. Germline lookup yields CDR1 MGHRA and CDR2 YSYEKL. The CDR3 protein is CASSQLTGGGKAFF. The CDR3 DNA is TGCGCCAGCAGCCAATTGACAGGGGGCGGGAAAGCTTTCTTT.

The V call is TRBV7-2, the J call TRBJ2-2, with TRBD2 identical over 7 bases. Germline V CDR1 and CDR2: SGHTA, FQGNSA. The CDR3 extends over 15 amino acids. With 6 bases clipped from V and 3 bases from J, the junction kept 7 bases outside the gene matches. CDR3 DNA: TGTGCCAGCAGGCGACCGGGACTACACACCGGGGAGCTGTTTTTT. It specifies CASRRPGLHTGELFF.

V and J are TRBV7-7 and TRBJ1-2; no reliable D call. The CDR3 contains 16 residues. The V gene's germline CDR1 is SSHAT and CDR2 FNYEAQ (reference sequence). With 1 base removed from V and 1 base from J, the gap between germline ends came to 13 bases. CDR3 loop: CASSLVPKVGNYGYTF. CDR3 sequence (DNA): TGTGCCAGCAGCTTAGTCCCCAAAGTTGGTAACTATGGCTACACCTTC.

The chain is built from TRBV3-1 (or the pseudogene TRBV3-2) and TRBJ2-7; D possibly corresponds to TRBD1 (5 bases). Germline assignment: CDR1 LGHDT and CDR2 YNNKEL (reference sequence). The CDR3 totals 14 residues. V lost 8 bases and J lost 3, with 17 bases in between. The DNA of the CDR3 is TGTGCCAGCGGGGCAGGGTATAATTTCTACGAGCAGTACTTC. Residues: CASGAGYNFYEQYF.

This chain joins TRBV2 and TRBJ2-5; possibly TRBD1 for D (5 bases). CDR3 length: 12 amino acids. V lost 2 bases and J lost 4, with 5 bases in between. CDR1 SNHLY and CDR2 FYNNEI come from the germline V gene. The CDR3 sequence: CASSEQGETQYF. CDR3 DNA: TGTGCCAGCAGTGAACAGGGAGAGACCCAGTACTTC.

The gene calls are TRBV3-1 (or the pseudogene TRBV3-2) and TRBJ1-2; the D is unclear. The CDR3 loop spans 14 amino acids. Germline CDR1 is LGHDT and CDR2 is YNNKEL (reference sequence). V was trimmed by 3 bases and J by 3 bases, leaving 11 bases between them. This CDR3 reads CASSQDVVDYGYTF. In nucleotides, the CDR3 is TGTGCCAGCAGCCAGGACGTTGTTGACTATGGCTACACCTTC.

The V gene is TRBV27, the J gene TRBJ2-3; TRBD2 agrees at 8 bases. The length of the CDR3 is 16 residues. Unmatched junction bases numbered 9, after V lost 5 bases and J lost 2 bases. In germline, CDR1 is MNHEY, CDR2 SMNVEV (reference sequence). CDR3 residues: CASSPSRTSSTDTQYF. As DNA, the CDR3 is TGTGCCAGCAGTCCCTCGCGGACTAGCTCCACAGATACGCAGTATTTT.